Reported below is one TCR beta chain. The data derive from a study of shared clonotypes between healthy human individuals. Generated by immunoSEQ multiplex PCR, the TCRdb table keeps only in-frame clones and is missing some. Here the sample spans some 1,600,000 clones, roughly 98% being singletons. Trimming removed 6 bases from V and 6 bases from J; junction bases left unmatched: 14. From germline, CDR1 is MNHEY and CDR2 SMNVEV (reference sequence). The CDR3 totals 16 residues. The sequencing input was naive CD4+ T cells sorted from blood. Stated subset: CD45RA+ positively selected. The gene calls are TRBV27 and TRBJ2-1; TRBD2 agrees at 7 bases. The TCR was taken from a young man in good health. The CDR3 DNA follows: TGTGCCAGCAGACTGGCGGGAGCGGCGCGGTTCAATGAGCAGTTCTTC. This gives the protein CASRLAGAARFNEQFF.